The entry below gives a single T cell receptor (beta chain) sequence along with its context. The antigen this receptor binds is unknown. No much larger clone is present one base from it, and per-base qualities are unavailable. RNA was extracted using the RNeasy kit, and roughly 0.5 to 1 microgram was reverse transcribed with random hexamers. TCR beta CDR3 regions were amplified with the immunoSEQ multiplex PCR assay covering 54 Vbeta and 13 Jbeta segments. PCR amplification bias was corrected using a synthetic template baseline for primer optimization and computational correction. Per the authors' processing: Reads were annotated to V, D and J genes according to IMGT and were analyzed with immunoSEQ Analyzer, with only productive sequences retained. Clonality was calculated as one minus the Shannon entropy normalized by log2 of the number of productive unique sequences. Public and private clones were assessed among the 100 most prevalent clones of each patient and control. Clones were defined as Susac-specific if absent from the healthy and MS cohorts, from approximately 1,100 published viral clones and from other ImmuneACCESS disease sequences. TCRdb reprocessing: public reads trimmed at Q25 with fastp, clones called with MiXCR, in-frame beta chains kept. Every entry covers one CDR3 protein and lists the most common genes and DNA from its rows. The V and J calls shown here were made by TCRdb, not taken from the authors' results. The sample contains hundreds of thousands of distinct CDR3 sequences, around 85% of them found a single time. Of the sample, approximately 0.2% falls within the top ten clones.

Peripheral blood CD8+ and CD4+ T cells from healthy donors, Susac syndrome patients and multiple sclerosis patients were profiled using high-throughput TCR beta sequencing. Multiple sclerosis controls were treatment-naive patients with stable or active relapsing-remitting disease fulfilling revised McDonald criteria. CD8+ TEMRA cells were enriched by FACS, while bulk CD8+ and CD4+ T cells were purified by magnetic negative isolation. Blood was collected in EDTA tubes and processed within 24 hours, with PBMCs isolated through density gradient centrifugation. PBMCs destined for TCR sequencing were cryopreserved in liquid nitrogen and later thawed in a 37 °C water bath. The sorted or isolated CD4+, CD8+ and CD8+ TEMRA cells reached a purity of at least 90%. The data were taken from a study of CD8 T cells in Susac syndrome (dated by TCRdb to the late 2010s). Study-wide context: Whether CD8+ T cell activation and differentiation in Susac syndrome was antigen driven was tested using repertoire sequencing. CD8+ T cell repertoire clonality was compared between some 12 healthy donors, some 14 Susac syndrome patients and around 16 multiple sclerosis patients.

Results and caveats for the whole study, not just this receptor: The TCR sequencing and HLA analysis was acknowledged to have included a relatively small number of individuals.

The CDR3 covers 15 residues, taking in both the cysteine and the phenylalanine. The kept DNA is CDR3 alone, 45 bases in frame from the first base. Via the germline V gene, CDR1 is MGHRA and CDR2 YSYEKL. From V the trimming removes 8 bases and from J it removes 2 bases, while the gene matches leave 9 bases of the junction unaccounted for. The chain is made from TRBV4-1 and TRBJ2-1, with 7 central nucleotides matching TRBD1. This clonotype was obtained from a human donor with multiple sclerosis. The sample was CD8+ T cells from PBMCs. The CDR3 here reads CASGLTGVTYNEQFF. The DNA sequence is TGCGCCAGCGGCCTAACAGGGGTCACCTACAATGAGCAGTTCTTC.